The text below deals with one TCR beta chain. Samples underwent the assay at deep level. Clones were sequenced by immunoSEQ multiplex PCR, and TCRdb holds only the in-frame ones, with some missing. The sample comprises hundreds of thousands of clones, about 79% of which are singletons, and 10% to 15% rests with the top ten. V was pared by 2 bases and J by 7 bases, with 7 bases of the junction left unmatched. The CDR3 spans 14 residues. CDR1 and CDR2 from the germline V gene are MRHNA and SNTAGT. This entry is derived from a study of shared clonotypes between healthy human individuals. Adults of Caucasian background living in Nashville, Tennessee made up all donors. Genomic DNA came from 85 million to 95 million PBMCs in unsorted samples.

This clonotype was sampled from a woman aged 40-49 years in good health. Some clones in this sample may be carry-over from other donors' samples. Sequencing used PBMCs. V and J are TRBV6-4 and TRBJ1-1; 7 nucleotides match TRBD1. CDR3 DNA: TGTGCCAGCAGTGACGGAGGGGGCGGCGGTGAAGCTTTCTTT. Its protein is CASSDGGGGGEAFF.